A selection of T cell receptor beta chains follows, all from one sample in a study of OX40 agonist ivuxolimab in advanced cancers. Method: immunoSEQ multiplex PCR; TCRdb's copy keeps in-frame clones and lacks some. This sample yields some 150,000 clones, of which roughly 91% are seen a single time; approximately 0.99% belongs to the top ten. Material: CD4+ or CD8+ T cells sorted from blood, obtained in a trial of the OX40 agonist ivuxolimab. Source of these receptors: an adult with an advanced solid tumor such as melanoma, head and neck, liver or kidney cancer. CDR3s include the opening cysteine and the closing phenylalanine or tryptophan. Each record gives: V gene, J gene, D gene, clone size, CDR3 DNA, CDR3 protein. The D gene is left open where the match is weak. Only some rows state a clone size, as once, few, many or a class for expanded clones.

>TRBV4-1|TRBJ2-3|-|-
TGCGCCAGCAGCCCGAGAGGGGCCGGAACGGATACGCAGTATTTT
CASSPRGAGTDTQYF
>TRBV27|TRBJ2-7|TRBD1|-
TGTGCCAGCAGTTTATCTCTGCTGGGGTCACAGGGGGTATACGAGCAGTACTTC
CASSLSLLGSQGVYEQYF
>TRBV7-2|TRBJ2-2|TRBD1|-
TGTGCCAGCAGCCCCCGATGGGACAGGGCTACCGGGGAGCTGTTTTTT
CASSPRWDRATGELFF
>TRBV6-5|TRBJ2-7|-|once
TGTGCCTGTAAAATTTCGGGTTCATTAGCGTACGAGCAGTACTTC
CACKISGSLAYEQYF
>TRBV28|TRBJ1-2|-|-
TGTGCCAGCAGTTTAGTCGGGGTCAGTAACTATGGCTACACCTTC
CASSLVGVSNYGYTF
>TRBV5-1|TRBJ2-5|TRBD1|-
TGCGCCAGCAGCACTGGACAGGGGGCGCAGGCGGAGACCCAGTACTTC
CASSTGQGAQAETQYF
>TRBV5-6|TRBJ2-5|TRBD2|-
TGTGCCAGCAGCCTAACCGGGACTAGTAAAGGGGCCCAGTACTTC
CASSLTGTSKGAQYF
>TRBV21-1|TRBJ2-5|-|-
TGTGCCAGCAGCAGGGGGGCCCGCTCGGAGACCCAGTACTTC
CASSRGARSETQYF
>TRBV5-1|TRBJ2-7|-|-
TGCGCCAGCAGCCTCGCACCGACAGGAGTCCCCTACGAGCAGTACTTC
CASSLAPTGVPYEQYF
>TRBV27|TRBJ2-7|TRBD1|-
TGTGCCAGCAGTTTTAACAGGGGGAATGAGCAGTACTTC
CASSFNRGNEQYF
>TRBV7-2|TRBJ2-7|TRBD2|-
TGTGCCAGCAGCTTTAAGAGCGGGGGGGCGTACGAGCAGTACTTC
CASSFKSGGAYEQYF
>TRBV9|TRBJ2-7|-|few
TGTGCCAGCAGCCCACTACAGGGCCCGTCCTACGAGCAGTACTTC
CASSPLQGPSYEQYF
>TRBV7-9|TRBJ2-1|-|-
TGTGCCAGCAGCCCAGGGGCCCCGGGGAATGAGCAGTTCTTC
CASSPGAPGNEQFF
>TRBV7-3|TRBJ1-1|-|once
TGTGCCAGCAGCTTAGATCCGGGCCCGAACACTGAAGCTTTCTTT
CASSLDPGPNTEAFF
>TRBV7-9|TRBJ1-2|-|-
TGTGCCAGCAGCTTAGATCCGAAGCGTGGGGCTGGCTACACCTTC
CASSLDPKRGAGYTF
>TRBV9|TRBJ2-3|-|-
TGTGCCAGCAGCTCGGCCCATACGCAGTATTTT
CASSSAHTQYF
>TRBV6-1|TRBJ2-3|-|-
TGTGCCAGCACCCCCAGGGGGGGTGCGCAGTATTTT
CASTPRGGAQYF
>TRBV10-3|TRBJ1-2|-|-
TGTGCCATCAACCTTGAGGGGGGAGGCTACACCTTC
CAINLEGGGYTF
>TRBV12-1|TRBJ1-4|-|-
TGTGCCAGCAGCTTAACTAATGAAAAACTGTTTTTT
CASSLTNEKLFF
>TRBV6-5|TRBJ1-2|-|-
TGTGCCAGCAGTGAAGAGGGCTGGCGCTATGGCTACACCTTC
CASSEEGWRYGYTF
>TRBV5-1|TRBJ2-7|TRBD1|-
TGCGCCAGCAGACAGACAGGGAACGAGCAGTACTTC
CASRQTGNEQYF
>TRBV4-3|TRBJ1-4|-|-
TGCGCCAGCAGCCAAGGGCCGCCCTCCCTAGGTGAAAAACTGTTTTTT
CASSQGPPSLGEKLFF
>TRBV5-1|TRBJ2-7|-|once
TGCGCCAGCAGCCAGGGCGGGTACGAGGGCTCCTACGAGCAGTACTTC
CASSQGGYEGSYEQYF
>TRBV6-1|TRBJ1-2|-|-
TGTGCCAGCAGTGTATTCAGCCTGGCTAACTATGGCTACACCTTC
CASSVFSLANYGYTF
>TRBV2|TRBJ2-2|-|-
TGTGCCACGCGACAGGACCATGCGAACACCGGGGAGCTGTTTTTT
CATRQDHANTGELFF
>TRBV19|TRBJ2-2|-|-
TGTGCCAGTAGTATAGCGGCAGGGCACACGAACACCGGGGAGCTGTTTTTT
CASSIAAGHTNTGELFF